Listed below are T cell receptor beta chains from one sample, sequenced in a study of blood T cell repertoires in COVID-19. Only in-frame clones appear in the TCRdb table, and some are missing; sequencing was by immunoSEQ multiplex PCR. Here the sample spans approximately 140,000 clones, about nine tenths being singletons. Sequences were obtained from peripheral blood. These receptors were collected from a woman aged 55-70 years with active or convalescent COVID-19. The CDR3 runs from the conserved cysteine through the conserved F or W. The D gene is left open where the match is weak. Expanded clones get a size class; other rows say once, few or many, or leave the size out.

d_call j_call clone_size v_call cdr3_nt cdr3_aa
NA TRBJ2-3 NA TRBV3-1/TRBV3-2 TGTGCCAGCAGCCAAGACAGGGCGGCAGATACGCAGTATTTT CASSQDRAADTQYF
NA TRBJ2-5 NA TRBV4-2 TGTGCCAGCAGCCCCCGGGCAGGGGCCGTCCAAGAGACCCAGTACTTC CASSPRAGAVQETQYF
NA TRBJ2-1 NA TRBV7-3 TGTGCCAGCAGCTTAACAAGCCATGAGCAGTTCTTC CASSLTSHEQFF
NA TRBJ1-1 NA TRBV9 TGTGCCAGCAGCGTAGGGGCAACGAACACTGAAGCTTTCTTT CASSVGATNTEAFF
NA TRBJ2-5 NA TRBV19 TGTGCCACTAACCAAGGTCCAGGAGGAGAGACCCAGTACTTC CATNQGPGGETQYF
NA TRBJ1-5 NA TRBV27 TGTGCCAGCAGTTTTAATAGCAATCAGCCCCAGCATTTT CASSFNSNQPQHF
NA TRBJ2-5 NA TRBV11-2 TGTGCCAGCAGCTTAGTAGGTTTGGGGCAACGGCAAGAGACCCAGTACTTC CASSLVGLGQRQETQYF
TRBD1 TRBJ2-7 NA TRBV30 TGTGCCTGGAGTGTGAGGAAACAGGGGAATAAGTACGAGCAGTACTTC CAWSVRKQGNKYEQYF
NA TRBJ2-1 NA TRBV27 TGTGCCAGCAGTTTATCGGGAACTGGGAGGCAGTTCTTC CASSLSGTGRQFF
TRBD2 TRBJ2-2 NA TRBV7-2 TGTGCCAGCACCCTTAGCGGGGAGTCCTCCGGGGAGCTGTTTTTT CASTLSGESSGELFF
TRBD1 TRBJ2-1 NA TRBV10-3 TGTGCCATCAGTGAGTCCCGGGACAGCTACAATGAGCAGTTCTTC CAISESRDSYNEQFF
NA TRBJ1-2 NA TRBV18 TGTGCCAGCTCACCAGGAGGGTACTATGGCTACACCTTC CASSPGGYYGYTF
TRBD1 TRBJ2-7 NA TRBV6-5 TGTGCCAGCAGTTGGGACAGAGCCTACGAGCAGTACTTC CASSWDRAYEQYF
TRBD2 TRBJ2-7 once TRBV7-2 TGTGCCAGCAACCCGGCGGGGGGGCGTTACGAGCAGTACTTC CASNPAGGRYEQYF
NA TRBJ1-3 NA TRBV12-5 TGTGCTAGTGGGACTGAGGCAAACACCATATATTTT CASGTEANTIYF
TRBD1 TRBJ1-2 NA TRBV11-3 TGTGCCAGCAGCCGGGACAGTAAATCTAACTATGGCTACACCTTC CASSRDSKSNYGYTF
NA TRBJ2-1 NA TRBV7-7 TGTGCTAGCAGCTCTGGGCAGGGGCTATACAATGAGCAGTTCTTC CASSSGQGLYNEQFF
TRBD1 TRBJ2-7 NA TRBV4-1 TGCGCCAGCAGCCGGACGACAGGGTCCCTTTCCTACGAGCAGTACTTC CASSRTTGSLSYEQYF
NA TRBJ1-4 NA TRBV9 TGTGCCAGCAGCGCGGGGTGGGGAGCGGCTAATGAAAAACTGTTTTTT CASSAGWGAANEKLFF
TRBD1 TRBJ2-6 once TRBV19 TGTGCCAGTAGTATAGAGGGACGGGACAGGCGCTTCTCTGGGGCCAACGTCCTGACTTTC CASSIEGRDRRFSGANVLTF
NA TRBJ1-5 few TRBV29-1 TGCAGCGCCGCCGGGGGGACTAATCAGCCCCAGCATTTT CSAAGGTNQPQHF
NA TRBJ1-2 NA TRBV18 TGTGCCAGCTCAGATGACAGGAACCGCTACACCTTC CASSDDRNRYTF
NA TRBJ1-5 NA TRBV6-5 TGTGCCAGCATTCAACAGGGAGTGAGCAATCAGCCCCAGCATTTT CASIQQGVSNQPQHF
TRBD1 TRBJ2-3 NA TRBV19 TGTGCCAGTAGAGGACAGGGGACAGATACGCAGTATTTT CASRGQGTDTQYF
TRBD1 TRBJ1-1 NA TRBV5-1 TGCGCCAGCAGCTCTCGGACAGGGGGGAACACTGAAGCTTTCTTT CASSSRTGGNTEAFF
TRBD1 TRBJ1-3 once TRBV5-1 TGCGCCAGCAGCTTGGCCGGGACAGGGCGGAACTCTGGAAACACCATATATTTT CASSLAGTGRNSGNTIYF
NA TRBJ2-3 NA TRBV6-5 TGTGCCAGCAGTTACGCAGGGCAGTACACAGATACGCAGTATTTT CASSYAGQYTDTQYF
NA TRBJ2-1 NA TRBV14 TGTGCCAGCAGCCAGAGATCGAGGACACTATACAATGAGCAGTTCTTC CASSQRSRTLYNEQFF
NA TRBJ1-1 NA TRBV5-1 TGCGCCAGCAGCTTGGCCCCCTGGGAGGGGGAGGGCTACACTGAAGCTTTCTTT CASSLAPWEGEGYTEAFF